The 3 T cell receptor beta chains below come from one sample, sequenced in a study of T cells of healthy individuals. TCRdb ran MiXCR on the 5' RACE reads and lists one entry per CDR3 protein. The sample shows under 70,000 distinct CDR3 sequences, roughly 14% of them seen only once. These TCRs come from a human donor in good health.

The table lists this clonotype with a few counts. The chain has TRBV27 and TRBJ1-5; 8 positions agree with TRBD1. The J segment lost 4 bases and the V segment lost 5 bases, leaving 1 base of the junction unmatched. The germline V gene has CDR1 MNHEY and CDR2 SMNVEV (reference sequence). This CDR3 is 13 amino acids long. The CDR3 reads CASSQGANQPQHF. CDR3 coding DNA: TGTGCCAGCAGTCAGGGGGCGAATCAGCCCCAGCATTTT.

This clonotype was detected a few times. A junction boundary mismatches the germline segment, possibly from a read error. The rearrangement links TRBV19 to TRBJ2-7; 9 bases are a match to TRBD2. There are 16 residues in the CDR3. The germline gives CDR1 LNHDA, CDR2 SQIVND (reference sequence). In nucleotides, the CDR3 is TGTGTCAGTAGTAACCCTCGTGATAGCGGGAGTTACGAGCAGTACTTC. Its protein product is CVSSNPRDSGSYEQYF.

This chain connects TRBV15 to TRBJ1-6; D is perhaps TRBD1 (5 bases). The CDR3 totals 15 residues. CDR1 LNHNV and CDR2 YYDKDF come from the germline V gene (reference sequence). The V gene lost 0 bases and the J gene lost 7 bases, with 10 bases spanning the gap. The CDR3 sequence is CATSRDVRGNSPLHF. DNA for the CDR3: TGTGCCACCAGCAGAGATGTTCGGGGGAATTCACCCCTCCACTTT.